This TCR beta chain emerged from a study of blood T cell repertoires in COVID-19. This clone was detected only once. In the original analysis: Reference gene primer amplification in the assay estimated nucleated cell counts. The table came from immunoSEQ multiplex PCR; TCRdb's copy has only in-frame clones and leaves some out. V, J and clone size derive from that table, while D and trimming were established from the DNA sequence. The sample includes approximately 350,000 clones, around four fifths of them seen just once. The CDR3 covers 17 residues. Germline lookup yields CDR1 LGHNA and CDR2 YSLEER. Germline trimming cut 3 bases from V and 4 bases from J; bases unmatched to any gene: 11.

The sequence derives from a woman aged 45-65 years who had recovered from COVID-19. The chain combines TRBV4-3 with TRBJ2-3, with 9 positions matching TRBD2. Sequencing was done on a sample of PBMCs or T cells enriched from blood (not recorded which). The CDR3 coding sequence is TGCGCCAGCAGCCAGAGCCTCGGGGCGGGAGGGGCAGATACGCAGTATTTT. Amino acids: CASSQSLGAGGADTQYF.